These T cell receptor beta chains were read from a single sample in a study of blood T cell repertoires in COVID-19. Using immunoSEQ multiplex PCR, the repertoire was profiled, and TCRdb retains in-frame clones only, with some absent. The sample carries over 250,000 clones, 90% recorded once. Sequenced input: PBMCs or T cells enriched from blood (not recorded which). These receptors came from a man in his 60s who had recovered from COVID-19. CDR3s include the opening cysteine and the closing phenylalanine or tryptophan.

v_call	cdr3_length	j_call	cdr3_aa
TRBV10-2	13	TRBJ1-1	CASRGQGPTEAFF
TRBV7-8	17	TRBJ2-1	CASSLGKDRGRRGEQFF
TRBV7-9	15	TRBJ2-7	CASSPGTGTSNEQYF
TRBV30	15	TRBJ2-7	CAWSVDRRLADEQYF
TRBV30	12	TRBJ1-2	CAWRAGNYGYTF
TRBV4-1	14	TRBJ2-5	CASSLLGGKETQYF
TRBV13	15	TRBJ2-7	CASSIRTGTHHEQYF
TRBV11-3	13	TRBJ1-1	CASGKSSRTEAFF
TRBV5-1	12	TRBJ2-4	CASSLKPNIQYF
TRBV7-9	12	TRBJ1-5	CASSPQGAAQHF
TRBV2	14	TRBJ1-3	CASSVRTSGNTIYF
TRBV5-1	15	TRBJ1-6	CASSTGQGPYSPLHF